This T cell receptor (beta chain) derives from a study of T cells in Graves' hyperthyroidism and ophthalmopathy. V was shortened by 0 bases and J by 5 bases, with 14 bases between the two germline ends. The CDR3 extends over 14 amino acids. Germline V CDR1 and CDR2: DFQATT, SNEGSKA (reference sequence). For the diagnoses, clinical symptoms, serum thyroxine and TRAb, thyroid ultrasound and orbital computed tomography were used. There were TCR beta CDR3 regions amplified from RNA transcripts. Using the HTBI primer set, a first-round RT-PCR was run on the TCR CDR3. One entry per CDR3 protein, called by TCRdb with MiXCR from the multiplex PCR reads. The table includes about 600,000 distinct CDR3 sequences, approximately 16% detected once.

Sequenced sample: blood. The chain employs TRBV20-1 and TRBJ2-7; perhaps TRBD1 as D (6 bases). The clonotype comes from a woman in her forties with Graves' ophthalmopathy. Written as DNA, the CDR3 is TGCAGTGCTAGAGATCACAGGGTAAGGAACGAGCAGTACTTC. This encodes CSARDHRVRNEQYF.